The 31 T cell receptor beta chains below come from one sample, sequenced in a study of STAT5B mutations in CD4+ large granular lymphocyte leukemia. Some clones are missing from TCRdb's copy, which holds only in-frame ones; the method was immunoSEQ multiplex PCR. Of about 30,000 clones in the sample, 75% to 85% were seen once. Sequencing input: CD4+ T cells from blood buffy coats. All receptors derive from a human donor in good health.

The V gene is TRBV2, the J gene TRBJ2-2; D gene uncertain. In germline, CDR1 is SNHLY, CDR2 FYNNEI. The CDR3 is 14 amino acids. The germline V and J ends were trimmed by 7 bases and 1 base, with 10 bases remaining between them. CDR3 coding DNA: TGTGCCAGCAAAGAGGACGGGAACACCGGGGAGCTGTTTTTT. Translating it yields CASKEDGNTGELFF. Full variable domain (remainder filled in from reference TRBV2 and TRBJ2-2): EPEVTQTPSHQVTQMGQEVILRCVPISNHLYFYWYRQILGQKVEFLVSFYNNEISEKSEIFDDQFSVERPDGSNFTLKIRSTKLEDSAMYFCASKEDGNTGELFFGEGSRLTVL.

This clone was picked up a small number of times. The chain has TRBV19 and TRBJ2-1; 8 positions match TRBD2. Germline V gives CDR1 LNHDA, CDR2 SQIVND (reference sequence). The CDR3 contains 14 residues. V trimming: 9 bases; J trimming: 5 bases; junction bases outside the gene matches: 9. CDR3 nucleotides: TGTGCCAGCGGGAGGGCCGAAGGGAACAATGAGCAGTTCTTC. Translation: CASGRAEGNNEQFF. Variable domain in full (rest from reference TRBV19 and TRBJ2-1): DGGITQSPKYLFRKEGQNVTLSCEQNLNHDAMYWYRQDPGQGLRLIYYSQIVNDFQKGDIAEGYSVSREKKESFPLTVTSAQKNPTAFYLCASGRAEGNNEQFFGPGTRLTVL.

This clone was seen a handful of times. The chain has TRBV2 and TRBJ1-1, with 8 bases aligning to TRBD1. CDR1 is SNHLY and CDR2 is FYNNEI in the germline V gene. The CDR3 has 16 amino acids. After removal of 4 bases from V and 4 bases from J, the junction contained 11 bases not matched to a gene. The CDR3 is CASSVSRTGWGTEAFF. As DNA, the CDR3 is TGTGCCAGCAGTGTATCGAGGACAGGGTGGGGCACTGAAGCTTTCTTT.

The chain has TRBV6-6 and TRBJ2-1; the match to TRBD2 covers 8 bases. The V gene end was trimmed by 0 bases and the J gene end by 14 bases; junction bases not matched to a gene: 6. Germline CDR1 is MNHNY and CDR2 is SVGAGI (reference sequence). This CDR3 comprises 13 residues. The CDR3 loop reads CASSYSKAGVEFF. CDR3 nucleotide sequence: TGTGCCAGCAGTTACTCAAAAGCGGGAGTCGAGTTCTTC.

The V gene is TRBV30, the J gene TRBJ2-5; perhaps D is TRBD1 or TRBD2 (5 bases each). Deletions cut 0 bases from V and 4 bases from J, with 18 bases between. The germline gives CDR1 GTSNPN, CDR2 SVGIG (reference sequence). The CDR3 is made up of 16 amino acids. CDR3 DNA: TGTGCCTGGAGTGTACGTAGGGGAGCTTCCCTAGAGACCCAGTACTTC. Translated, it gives CAWSVRRGASLETQYF.

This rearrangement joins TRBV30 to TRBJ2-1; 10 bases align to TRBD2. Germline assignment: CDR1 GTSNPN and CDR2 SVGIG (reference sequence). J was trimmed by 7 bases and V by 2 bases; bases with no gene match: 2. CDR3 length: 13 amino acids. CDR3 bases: TGTGCCTGGAGTACTAGCGGGGTGAATGAGCAGTTCTTC. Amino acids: CAWSTSGVNEQFF.

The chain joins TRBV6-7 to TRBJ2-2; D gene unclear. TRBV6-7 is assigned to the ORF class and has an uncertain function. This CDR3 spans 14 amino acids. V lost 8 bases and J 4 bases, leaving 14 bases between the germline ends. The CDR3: CASCFSSFTGELFF. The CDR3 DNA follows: TGTGCCAGCTGCTTCTCGAGCTTCACCGGGGAGCTGTTTTTT.

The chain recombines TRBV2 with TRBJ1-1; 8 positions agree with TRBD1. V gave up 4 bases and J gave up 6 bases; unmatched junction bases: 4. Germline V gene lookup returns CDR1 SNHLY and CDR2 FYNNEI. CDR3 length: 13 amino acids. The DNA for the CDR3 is TGTGCCAGCAGTGGACAGGGGTTCCCTGAAGCTTTCTTT. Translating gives CASSGQGFPEAFF.

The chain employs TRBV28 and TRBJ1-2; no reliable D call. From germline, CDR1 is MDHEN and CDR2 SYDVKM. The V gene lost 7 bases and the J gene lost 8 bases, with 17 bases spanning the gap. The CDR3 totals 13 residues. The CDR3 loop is CASKEKLFRGYTF. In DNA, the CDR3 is TGTGCCAGCAAGGAGAAGCTCTTTCGGGGCTACACCTTC.

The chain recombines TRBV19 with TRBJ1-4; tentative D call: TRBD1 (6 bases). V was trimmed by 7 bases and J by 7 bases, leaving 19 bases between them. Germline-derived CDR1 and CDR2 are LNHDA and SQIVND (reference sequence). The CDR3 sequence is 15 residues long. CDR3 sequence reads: CASTVRGGLSEKLFF. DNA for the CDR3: TGTGCCAGTACCGTCAGAGGGGGGCTAAGTGAAAAACTGTTTTTT.

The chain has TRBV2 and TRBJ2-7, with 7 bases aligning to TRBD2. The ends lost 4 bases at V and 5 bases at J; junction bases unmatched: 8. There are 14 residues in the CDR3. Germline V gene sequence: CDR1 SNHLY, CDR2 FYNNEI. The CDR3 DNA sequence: TGTGCCAGCAGTGGGGGGGGAAACGTGCACGAGCAGTACTTC. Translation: CASSGGGNVHEQYF. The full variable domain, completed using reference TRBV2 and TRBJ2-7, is EPEVTQTPSHQVTQMGQEVILRCVPISNHLYFYWYRQILGQKVEFLVSFYNNEISEKSEIFDDQFSVERPDGSNFTLKIRSTKLEDSAMYFCASSGGGNVHEQYFGPGTRLTVT.

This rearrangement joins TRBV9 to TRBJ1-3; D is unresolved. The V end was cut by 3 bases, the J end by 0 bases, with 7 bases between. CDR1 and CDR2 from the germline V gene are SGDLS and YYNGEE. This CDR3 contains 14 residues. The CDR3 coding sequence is TGTGCCAGCAGCGCGGACCTCTCTGGAAACACCATATATTTT. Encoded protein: CASSADLSGNTIYF.

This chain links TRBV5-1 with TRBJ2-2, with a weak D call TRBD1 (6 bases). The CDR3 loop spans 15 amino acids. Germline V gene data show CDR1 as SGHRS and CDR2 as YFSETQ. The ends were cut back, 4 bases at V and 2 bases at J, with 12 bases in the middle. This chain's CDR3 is CASSAGDTNTGELFF. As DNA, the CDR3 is TGCGCCAGCAGCGCCGGGGACACCAACACCGGGGAGCTGTTTTTT.

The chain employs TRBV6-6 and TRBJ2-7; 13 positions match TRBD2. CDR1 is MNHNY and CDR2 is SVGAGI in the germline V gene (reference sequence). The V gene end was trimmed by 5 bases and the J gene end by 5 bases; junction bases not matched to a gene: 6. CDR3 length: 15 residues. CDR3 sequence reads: CASSLGLAGVHEQYF. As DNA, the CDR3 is TGTGCCAGCAGTCTCGGACTAGCGGGAGTACACGAGCAGTACTTC.

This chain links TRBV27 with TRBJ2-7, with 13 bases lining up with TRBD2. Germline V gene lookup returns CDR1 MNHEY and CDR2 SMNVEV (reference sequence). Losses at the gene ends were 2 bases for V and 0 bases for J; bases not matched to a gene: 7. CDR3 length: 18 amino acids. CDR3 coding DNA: TGTGCCAGCAGTTTAAGGACTAGCGGGAGTCAGAGCTCCTACGAGCAGTACTTC. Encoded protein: CASSLRTSGSQSSYEQYF.

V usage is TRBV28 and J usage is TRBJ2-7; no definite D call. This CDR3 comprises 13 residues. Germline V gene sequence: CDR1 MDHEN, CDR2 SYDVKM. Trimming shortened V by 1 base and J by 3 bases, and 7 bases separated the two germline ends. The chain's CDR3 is CASSLSPSYEQYF. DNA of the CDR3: TGTGCCAGCAGTTTATCCCCGAGCTACGAGCAGTACTTC. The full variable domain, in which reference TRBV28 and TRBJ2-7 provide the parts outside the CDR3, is DVKVTQSSRYLVKRTGEKVFLECVQDMDHENMFWYRQDPGLGLRLIYFSYDVKMKEKGDIPEGYSVSREKKERFSLILESASTNQTSMYLCASSLSPSYEQYFGPGTRLTVT.

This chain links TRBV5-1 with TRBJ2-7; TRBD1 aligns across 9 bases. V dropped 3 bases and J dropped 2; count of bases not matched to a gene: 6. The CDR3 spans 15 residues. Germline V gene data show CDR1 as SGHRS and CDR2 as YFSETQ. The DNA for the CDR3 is TGCGCCAGCAGCTACCGGACAGGGGCCACCTACGAGCAGTACTTC. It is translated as CASSYRTGATYEQYF.

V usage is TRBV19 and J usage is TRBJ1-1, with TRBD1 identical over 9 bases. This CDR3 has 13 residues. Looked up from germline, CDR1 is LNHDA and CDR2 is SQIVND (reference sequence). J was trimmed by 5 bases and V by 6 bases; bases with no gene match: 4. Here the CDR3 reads CASRRTGETEAFF. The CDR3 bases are TGTGCCAGTAGACGGACAGGGGAGACTGAAGCTTTCTTT.

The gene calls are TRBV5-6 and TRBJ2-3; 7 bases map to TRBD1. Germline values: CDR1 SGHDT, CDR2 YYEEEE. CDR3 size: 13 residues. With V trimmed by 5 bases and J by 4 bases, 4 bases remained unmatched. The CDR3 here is CASRRQGADTQYF. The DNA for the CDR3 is TGTGCCAGCAGGAGGCAGGGGGCAGATACGCAGTATTTT. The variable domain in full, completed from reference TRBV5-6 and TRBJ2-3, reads DAGVTQSPTHLIKTRGQQVTLRCSPKSGHDTVSWYQQALGQGPQFIFQYYEEEERQRGNFPDRFSGHQFPNYSSELNVNALLLGDSALYLCASRRQGADTQYFGPGTRLTVL.

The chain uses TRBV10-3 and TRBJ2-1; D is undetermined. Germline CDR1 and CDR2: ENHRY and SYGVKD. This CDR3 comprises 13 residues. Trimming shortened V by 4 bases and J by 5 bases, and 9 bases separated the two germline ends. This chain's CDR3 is CAISVTANNEQFF. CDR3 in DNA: TGTGCCATCAGTGTAACAGCAAACAATGAGCAGTTCTTC.

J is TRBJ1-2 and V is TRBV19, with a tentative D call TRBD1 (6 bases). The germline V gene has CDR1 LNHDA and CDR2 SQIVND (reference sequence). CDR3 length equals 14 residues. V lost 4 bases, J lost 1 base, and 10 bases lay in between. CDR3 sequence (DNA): TGTGCCAGTAGTACCTTGGACAGTAACTATGGCTACACCTTC. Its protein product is CASSTLDSNYGYTF.

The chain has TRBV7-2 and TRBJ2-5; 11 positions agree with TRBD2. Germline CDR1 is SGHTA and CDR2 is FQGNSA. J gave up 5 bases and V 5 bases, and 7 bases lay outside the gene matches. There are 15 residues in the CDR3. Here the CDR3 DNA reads TGTGCCAGCAGCAAGGGACTAGCGGAGGGGGAGACCCAGTACTTC. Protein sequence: CASSKGLAEGETQYF.

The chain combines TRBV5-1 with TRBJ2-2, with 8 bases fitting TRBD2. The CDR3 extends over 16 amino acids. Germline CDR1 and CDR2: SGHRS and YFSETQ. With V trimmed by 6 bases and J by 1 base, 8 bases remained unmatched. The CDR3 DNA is TGCGCCAGCAAAAGCGGGGGCGGGCAGAACACCGGGGAGCTGTTTTTT. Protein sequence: CASKSGGGQNTGELFF.

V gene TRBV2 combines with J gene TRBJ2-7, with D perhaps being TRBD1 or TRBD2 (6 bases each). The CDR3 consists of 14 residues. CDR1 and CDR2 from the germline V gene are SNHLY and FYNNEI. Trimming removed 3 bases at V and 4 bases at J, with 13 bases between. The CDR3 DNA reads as TGTGCCAGCAGTGATGGGCAGGGGAGGTACGAGCAGTACTTC. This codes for CASSDGQGRYEQYF.

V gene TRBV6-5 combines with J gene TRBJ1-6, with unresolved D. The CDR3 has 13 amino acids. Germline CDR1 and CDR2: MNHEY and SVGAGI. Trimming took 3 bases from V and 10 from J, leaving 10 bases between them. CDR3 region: CASSYGPGSPLHF. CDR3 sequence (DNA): TGTGCCAGCAGTTATGGCCCTGGGTCACCCCTCCACTTT.

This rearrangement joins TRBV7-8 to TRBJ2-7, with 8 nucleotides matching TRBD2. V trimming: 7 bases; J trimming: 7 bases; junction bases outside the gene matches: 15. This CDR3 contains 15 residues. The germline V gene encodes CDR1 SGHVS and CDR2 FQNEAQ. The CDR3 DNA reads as TGTGCCAGCACCCCGGGGGGGGCTTGGGCGCGGGAGCAGTACTTC. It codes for CASTPGGAWAREQYF.

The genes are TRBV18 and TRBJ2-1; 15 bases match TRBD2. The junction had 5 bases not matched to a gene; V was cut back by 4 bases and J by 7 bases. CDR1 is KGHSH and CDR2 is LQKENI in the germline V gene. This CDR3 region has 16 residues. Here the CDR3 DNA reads TGTGCCAGCTCACTACCGGGACTAGCGGGAGGAAATGAGCAGTTCTTC. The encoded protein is CASSLPGLAGGNEQFF.

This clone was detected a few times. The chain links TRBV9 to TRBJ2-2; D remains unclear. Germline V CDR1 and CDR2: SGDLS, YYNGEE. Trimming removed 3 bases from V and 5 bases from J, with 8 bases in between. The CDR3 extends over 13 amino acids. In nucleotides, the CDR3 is TGTGCCAGCAGCGCCGACATTACCGGGGAGCTGTTTTTT. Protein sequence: CASSADITGELFF.

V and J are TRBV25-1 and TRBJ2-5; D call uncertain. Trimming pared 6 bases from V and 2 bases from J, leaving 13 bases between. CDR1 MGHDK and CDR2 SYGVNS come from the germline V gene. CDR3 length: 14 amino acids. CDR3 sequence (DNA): TGTGCCAGCAGACTGGGGATGGGGCAAGAGACCCAGTACTTC. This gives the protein CASRLGMGQETQYF.

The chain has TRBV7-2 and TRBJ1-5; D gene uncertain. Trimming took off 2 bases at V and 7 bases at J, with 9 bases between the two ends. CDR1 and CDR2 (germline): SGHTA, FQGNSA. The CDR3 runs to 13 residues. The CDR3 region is CASSLSDVQPQHF. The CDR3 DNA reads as TGTGCCAGCAGCTTATCGGATGTACAGCCCCAGCATTTT.

This CDR3 reads CASRPDSYEQYF. In DNA form, the CDR3 reads TGTGCCAGCAGGCCTGACTCCTACGAGCAGTACTTC. The chain joins TRBV2 to TRBJ2-7; D not certain. Germline V lookup: CDR1 SNHLY, CDR2 FYNNEI. V lost 6 bases and J lost 0, with 6 bases in between. The CDR3 spans 12 residues.